The next 20 T cell receptor beta chains were all read from a single sample in a study of prognosis after radiotherapy for stage I lung cancer. Amplification of the TCR beta CDR3 (from genomic DNA) was done by two-round multiplex PCR. Each TRBV and TRBJ gene had its own primer in the first PCR round. TCRdb fed the multiplex PCR reads into MiXCR, producing one record per CDR3 protein. The table shows just under 20,000 distinct CDR3 sequences, with approximately 26% occurring only once. Sample: PBMCs, taken before or after stereotactic body radiation therapy (not recorded which). These receptors all stem from a donor aged 50 or older with non-small cell lung cancer.

For this clonotype: One end of the junction varies from germline; a read error may be responsible. The chain couples TRBV6-1 to TRBJ2-3, with 9 bases identical to TRBD1. This CDR3 is 16 amino acids long. Germline V CDR1 and CDR2: MNHNS, SASEGT. DNA for the CDR3: TGTGCCTGCAGTCCGCCGACAGGGGGAGGCACAGATACGCAGTATTTT. It specifies CACSPPTGGGTDTQYF.

As concerns this clonotype: It is likely a read error: a sequence one base away is far more abundant. The chain recombines TRBV6-2 or TRBV6-3 with TRBJ1-1; D is unresolved. V lost 5 bases, J lost 5 bases, and 12 bases lay in between. This CDR3 is built from 13 residues. Looked up from germline, CDR1 is MNHEY and CDR2 is SVGEGT. The CDR3 DNA is TGTGCCAGCAGTGAACAACGGAAAACTGAAGCTTTCTTT. Protein sequence: CASSEQRKTEAFF.

This clonotype occurred many times. The J gene is TRBJ1-2, the V gene TRBV19; no definite D call. Germline values: CDR1 LNHDA, CDR2 SQIVND (reference sequence). This CDR3 comprises 15 residues. The V end lost 5 bases, the J end lost 2 bases, and 15 bases lay between the germline ends. The CDR3 coding sequence is TGTGCCAGTAGTCCTTCCGGCTGGGGAAACTATGGCTACACCTTC. Protein product: CASSPSGWGNYGYTF.

As regards this clonotype: Given the absence of the conserved phenylalanine or tryptophan at the CDR3 end, a read error is likely. This chain connects TRBV2 to TRBJ1-5; D might be TRBD1 (5 bases). Germline CDR1 and CDR2: SNHLY and FYNNEI. This CDR3 has 15 residues. Trimming took off 7 bases at V and 6 bases at J, with 19 bases between the two ends. The CDR3 DNA follows: TGTGCCAGCAAAGGGGACGGAGTGGGCGGTCAGCCCCAGCATTCT. Its protein product is CASKGDGVGGQPQHS.

There are many counts of this clonotype. The V call is TRBV14, the J call TRBJ1-4; D ambiguous. V lost 0 bases, J lost 6 bases, and 17 bases lay in between. CDR3 size: 17 residues. Germline V CDR1 and CDR2: SGHDN, FVKESK. DNA for the CDR3: TGTGCCAGCAGCCAAGATCTTTTCGGGAGTTTAGATGAAAAACTGTTTTTT. Residues: CASSQDLFGSLDEKLFF.

This clonotype has at least ten counts. The gene calls are TRBV20-1 and TRBJ2-5; D uncertain. The CDR3 consists of 10 residues. Trimming cost V 5 bases and J 2 bases, with 3 bases left between them. Per the germline V gene, CDR1 is DFQATT and CDR2 is SNEGSKA (reference sequence). The CDR3 DNA sequence: TGCAGTGCTGAACAAGAGACCCAGTACTTC. It specifies CSAEQETQYF.

This clonotype was found many times. The chain employs TRBV5-1 and TRBJ2-7; 8 nucleotides align to TRBD2. The CDR3 extends over 15 amino acids. Per germline, CDR1 SGHRS and CDR2 YFSETQ. V dropped 4 bases and J dropped 1; count of bases not matched to a gene: 7. The CDR3 region is CASSRSGRESYEQYF. The CDR3 coding sequence is TGCGCCAGCAGCCGGAGCGGGAGAGAGTCCTACGAGCAGTACTTC.

This clonotype was observed at least ten times. The chain combines TRBV7-2 with TRBJ2-3; D possibly corresponds to TRBD2 (6 bases). The CDR3 extends over 16 amino acids. Trimming took off 1 base at V and 0 bases at J, with 11 bases between the two ends. CDR1 SGHTA and CDR2 FQGNSA come from the germline V gene. DNA for the CDR3: TGTGCCAGCAGCTTAGGTCTAGCGCCTAGCACAGATACGCAGTATTTT. It translates to CASSLGLAPSTDTQYF.

This clonotype was counted a single time. The chain carries TRBV20-1 and TRBJ2-3; D not certain. V shed 0 bases and J shed 2 bases, with 18 bases lying between them. Germline values: CDR1 DFQATT, CDR2 SNEGSKA (reference sequence). This CDR3 is 17 amino acids long. As DNA, the CDR3 is TGCAGTGCTAGAGATCCTTCGTGCAGAGGTCCCACAGATACGCAGTATTTT. Translated, it gives CSARDPSCRGPTDTQYF.

Ten or more counts support this clonotype. This sequence joins TRBV6-2 or TRBV6-3 and TRBJ2-1; a possible D gene is TRBD2 (6 bases). CDR1 is MNHEY and CDR2 is SVGEGT in the germline V gene. The CDR3 spans 14 residues. V lost 9 bases, J lost 8 bases, and 20 bases lay in between. The CDR3 is CASFLRDYVHEQFF. CDR3 nucleotides: TGTGCCAGTTTCTTGCGGGATTACGTGCATGAGCAGTTCTTC.

This clonotype was counted ten times or more. This chain uses TRBV6-5 with TRBJ2-7, with D uncertain. The CDR3 runs to 14 residues. Trimming pared 3 bases from V and 0 bases from J, leaving 9 bases between. The germline V gene has CDR1 MNHEY and CDR2 SVGAGI. The CDR3 DNA reads as TGTGCCAGCAGTTATACGACAAACTCCTACGAGCAGTACTTC. Translation: CASSYTTNSYEQYF.

This clonotype showed up many times. The chain is built from TRBV19 and TRBJ2-1; a possible D gene is TRBD2 (6 bases). Trimming shortened V by 1 base and J by 7 bases, and 14 bases separated the two germline ends. This CDR3 region has 15 residues. Germline CDR1 is LNHDA and CDR2 is SQIVND (reference sequence). CDR3 in amino acids: CASSIASEGRNEQFF. CDR3 nucleotide sequence: TGTGCCAGTAGTATAGCTAGCGAGGGGAGGAATGAGCAGTTCTTC.

This clonotype was detected only a few times. The rearrangement links TRBV5-4 to TRBJ2-3, with D perhaps matching TRBD1 or TRBD2 (5 bases each). The CDR3 has 15 amino acids. The V end was cut by 2 bases, the J end by 2 bases, with 12 bases between. Per the germline V gene, CDR1 is SGHNT and CDR2 is YYREEE (reference sequence). The CDR3 DNA sequence: TGTGCCAGCAGCTTCGGGACGGGGCTCACAGATACGCAGTATTTT. This codes for CASSFGTGLTDTQYF. Complete variable domain (other parts from reference TRBV5-4 and TRBJ2-3): ETGVTQSPTHLIKTRGQQVTLRCSSQSGHNTVSWYQQALGQGPQFIFQYYREEENGRGNFPPRFSGLQFPNYSSELNVNALELDDSALYLCASSFGTGLTDTQYFGPGTRLTVL.

There are many counts of this clonotype. J is TRBJ2-3 and V is TRBV30; D uncertain. Germline-derived CDR1 and CDR2 are GTSNPN and SVGIG (reference sequence). Trimming shortened V by 4 bases and J by 5 bases, and 10 bases separated the two germline ends. The CDR3 loop spans 12 amino acids. Here the CDR3 reads CAWTLKVDTQYF. The CDR3, as DNA: TGTGCCTGGACCCTCAAAGTAGATACGCAGTATTTT.

This clonotype appeared many times. The rearrangement links TRBV20-1 to TRBJ2-7; a possible D gene is TRBD2 (6 bases). Looked up from germline, CDR1 is DFQATT and CDR2 is SNEGSKA (reference sequence). There are 15 residues in the CDR3. V lost 0 bases and J 8 bases, leaving 20 bases between the germline ends. This CDR3 is CSARDLSGPFGQQYF. Here the CDR3 DNA reads TGCAGTGCTAGAGATCTTAGCGGACCCTTTGGCCAGCAGTACTTC.

On this clonotype: This sequence is one base from a far larger clone and is likely a read error. The chain is built from TRBV6-2 or TRBV6-3 and TRBJ1-1; TRBD1 matches at 10 bases. The CDR3 extends over 16 amino acids. The germline gives CDR1 MNHEY, CDR2 SVGEGT. The CDR3 here is CAISPQDRGADPEAFF. The CDR3, as DNA: TGTGCCATCAGTCCCCAGGACAGGGGGGCTGATCCCGAAGCTTTCTTT.

The table lists this clonotype with many counts. V gene TRBV6-2 or TRBV6-3 combines with J gene TRBJ1-5, with unresolved D. The CDR3 is 15 residues long. Germline V gives CDR1 MNHEY, CDR2 SVGEGT. V lost 0 bases to trimming and J lost 6 bases, with 12 bases between them. CDR3 DNA sequence: TGTGCCAGCAGTTACTCGTTTCCGGGTTCTCAGCCCCAGCATTTT. Its protein is CASSYSFPGSQPQHF.

The chain uses TRBV28 and TRBJ1-1; 7 bases match TRBD1. Germline V lookup: CDR1 MDHEN, CDR2 SYDVKM. There are 15 residues in the CDR3. Trimming removed 10 bases from V and 1 base from J; junction bases left unmatched: 12. The CDR3 DNA sequence: TGTGCCAACATTACCCCGGGACAGAAGAACACTGAAGCTTTCTTT. Encoded protein: CANITPGQKNTEAFF.

This clonotype was picked up many times. The junction and the germline gene differ at one end; a read error may be behind it. The chain has TRBV2 and TRBJ1-5; D not certain. CDR3 length: 15 residues. Germline CDR1 and CDR2: SNHLY and FYNNEI. The CDR3 loop is CASSPGEFINQPQRF. The CDR3 nucleotides are TGTGCCAGCAGTCCGGGAGAGTTTATTAATCAGCCCCAGCGTTTT.

V gene TRBV7-2 combines with J gene TRBJ1-2; D possibly corresponds to TRBD1 (5 bases). The V gene lost 5 bases and the J gene lost 9 bases, with 22 bases spanning the gap. The CDR3 runs to 15 residues. Looked up from germline, CDR1 is SGHTA and CDR2 is FQGNSA. The CDR3 region is CASSGVWERGVCYTF. CDR3 coding DNA: TGTGCCAGCAGCGGGGTGTGGGAACGAGGGGTTTGCTACACCTTC.